This T cell receptor beta chain was captured in a study of CXCR3-negative and CXCR3-positive naive CD8 T cells. Study details: Sequencing gave roughly 130 million TRB reads overall, about 1.5 +/- 0.3 million per library. Study-level results: Researchers reported similar TRBV-TRBJ usage in naive CXCR3-negative and CXCR3-positive cells, though memory differed. Higher TRB CDR3 hydrophobicity marked CXCR3-positive naive cells relative to CXCR3-negative naive cells. Comparably high diversity was seen in both naive subsets, and much lower diversity in memory CD8+ cells.

The CDR3 is made up of 14 amino acids. Germline V gives CDR1 MNHEY, CDR2 SVGAGI. In preparing the TRB cDNA libraries, 5' RACE with UMI labels was used. Each CDR3 protein gets one entry in TCRdb, which reprocessed the 5' RACE reads and gives no DNA. The specimen's table records about 60,000 distinct CDR3 sequences. Remarks on this clonotype: What it binds is unknown.

The TCR was taken from a human donor in good health. Some clones in this sample may be carry-over from other donors' samples. The material sequenced was naive CXCR3+ CD8+ T cells from blood. Subset specified: CD45RO-CCR7+CD27+CD95- naive CD8+ T cells expressing CXCR3 (TNR3+). The V call is TRBV6-5, the J call TRBJ2-5; TCRdb selects TRBD1, and the lack of DNA leaves this call unchecked. Here the CDR3 reads CASSPGQPQETQYF.